The sequence of this T cell receptor (beta chain) was determined in a study of spatial heterogeneity in lung cancer. This clonotype has a count of ten or more. TCRdb re-derived calls from the 5' RACE reads in MiXCR, one entry per CDR3 protein. The sample shows roughly 46,000 distinct CDR3 sequences, roughly 12% of them seen only once. Time point indicated: sample taken at primary tumor resection. Sequencing covered unsorted whole RNA taken from tumor, nontumor lung or frozen PBMC. The CDR3 is 14 residues long. From germline, CDR1 is MNHEY and CDR2 SMNVEV (reference sequence). The V gene end was trimmed by 5 bases and the J gene end by 6 bases; junction bases not matched to a gene: 7.

The origin of this receptor is a female donor with early-stage non-small cell lung cancer. The chain employs TRBV27 and TRBJ1-5, with 7 nucleotides matching TRBD1. The sample consisted of PBMCs, taken at surgery. In DNA form, the CDR3 reads TGTGCCAGCAGTCCCAACAGGGACAGTCAGCCCCAGCATTTT. This encodes CASSPNRDSQPQHF.